This T cell receptor (beta chain) is from a study of T cell responses to AZD1222 COVID-19 vaccine. Overall study findings and caveats: Repertoires in all cases were sampled only once the peak T cell response had passed.

With regard to this clone: The antigen remains unidentified.

Profiled with immunoSEQ multiplex PCR; TCRdb holds only in-frame clones, not every one. Of under 200,000 clones detected, around nine tenths appear once; the ten largest clones hold 25% to 30%. This CDR3 comprises 13 residues. V was cut by 5 bases and J by 5 bases, with 10 bases left in between. From germline, CDR1 is LNHDA and CDR2 SQIVND (reference sequence). The sequence was obtained from an adult who received the AZD1222 COVID-19 vaccine. Sequenced material: peripheral blood, taken 28 days after the second AZD1222 dose. J is TRBJ1-5 and V is TRBV19; unclear D gene. CDR3 sequence (DNA): TGTGCCAGTAGTCTGATGGAGGATCAGCCCCAGCATTTT. Its protein is CASSLMEDQPQHF.